This is a list of T cell receptor beta chains from one sample in a study of OX40 agonist ivuxolimab in advanced cancers. The method was immunoSEQ multiplex PCR; TCRdb's version includes in-frame clones alone and lacks a portion of them. The repertoire has under 80,000 clones, approximately 91% of them found once; the top ten carry less than 0.9%. The material sequenced was CD4+ or CD8+ T cells sorted from blood, taken in a trial of the OX40 agonist ivuxolimab. These receptors came from an adult with an advanced solid tumor such as melanoma, head and neck, liver or kidney cancer. The CDR3 runs from the conserved cysteine through the conserved F or W. The D gene is left open where the match is weak. Clone size is not always given. Where it is, it says once, few, many or a class for expanded clones.

V: TRBV6-5; size: -; D: -; J: TRBJ2-7; length: 14; DNA: TGTGCCAGCAGTAGGACCCGCCAGGACGTCGAGCAGTACTTC; CDR3: CASSRTRQDVEQYF
V: TRBV5-8; size: -; D: -; J: TRBJ1-4; length: 13; DNA: TGTGCCAGCAGCTTGACCGGCGGTGAAAAACTGTTTTTT; CDR3: CASSLTGGEKLFF
V: TRBV10-3; size: -; D: TRBD2; J: TRBJ2-1; length: 13; DNA: TGTGCCATCAGTTCGGGGGGGTACAATGAGCAGTTCTTC; CDR3: CAISSGGYNEQFF
V: TRBV5-1; size: -; D: -; J: TRBJ2-7; length: 15; DNA: TGCGCCAGCAGCTTGGCTGCGGGCAGCCTCTACGAGCAGTACTTC; CDR3: CASSLAAGSLYEQYF
V: TRBV9; size: -; D: -; J: TRBJ2-2; length: 14; DNA: TGTGCCAGCAGCGTAGGAGGGGTCGCCGGGGAGCTGTTTTTT; CDR3: CASSVGGVAGELFF
V: TRBV6-1; size: once; D: -; J: TRBJ2-5; length: 15; DNA: TGTGCCAGCGTGCTTATTGGCGGGGCCCAAGAGACCCAGTACTTC; CDR3: CASVLIGGAQETQYF
V: TRBV28; size: -; D: TRBD1; J: TRBJ1-1; length: 14; DNA: TGTGCCAGCAGTCTCACAGGGGTGAACACTGAAGCTTTCTTT; CDR3: CASSLTGVNTEAFF
V: TRBV10-3; size: -; D: -; J: TRBJ1-4; length: 14; DNA: TGTGCCATCAGTGAGGCAGGGGAGGGCGAAAAACTGTTTTTT; CDR3: CAISEAGEGEKLFF
V: TRBV7-8; size: -; D: -; J: TRBJ1-2; length: 13; DNA: TGTGCCAGCAGCTTAACAAGTGACGCTGGCTACACCTTC; CDR3: CASSLTSDAGYTF
V: TRBV6-5; size: -; D: TRBD1; J: TRBJ2-1; length: 13; DNA: TGTGCCAGCAGTGTCGGGACAGGGACTGAGCAGTTCTTC; CDR3: CASSVGTGTEQFF
V: TRBV9; size: -; D: TRBD2; J: TRBJ2-1; length: 15; DNA: TGTGCCAGCAGCTTGACTAGCGGGGGATACAATGAGCAGTTCTTC; CDR3: CASSLTSGGYNEQFF
V: TRBV5-8; size: -; D: -; J: TRBJ2-7; length: 14; DNA: TGTGCCAGCAGCCCGGGACGGAGCTCCTACGAGCAGTACTTC; CDR3: CASSPGRSSYEQYF
V: TRBV5-1; size: -; D: -; J: TRBJ2-5; length: 15; DNA: TGCGCCAGCAGCTTACCGCGGACAGATCAAGAGACCCAGTACTTC; CDR3: CASSLPRTDQETQYF
V: TRBV10-3; size: once; D: -; J: TRBJ2-1; length: 15; DNA: TGTGCCATCAGTGAGAGGGGGAAGACTGCCGGCGAGCAGTTCTTC; CDR3: CAISERGKTAGEQFF
V: TRBV7-8; size: -; D: -; J: TRBJ1-5; length: 15; DNA: TGTGCCAGCAGCTTAGTGGGGTTACAAGATCAGCCCCAGCATTTT; CDR3: CASSLVGLQDQPQHF
V: TRBV19; size: -; D: -; J: TRBJ2-4; length: 13; DNA: TGTGCCAGTAAGGAGCCGGGGGCAAACATTCAGTACTTC; CDR3: CASKEPGANIQYF
V: TRBV5-5; size: -; D: -; J: TRBJ1-1; length: 13; DNA: TGTGCCAGCAGCTTAACAGGGAACACTGAAGCTTTCTTT; CDR3: CASSLTGNTEAFF
V: TRBV5-1; size: -; D: TRBD1; J: TRBJ2-7; length: 14; DNA: TGCGCCAGCAGCTTGGGAGGACAGGGCTACGAGCAGTACTTC; CDR3: CASSLGGQGYEQYF
V: TRBV9; size: -; D: -; J: TRBJ2-1; length: 15; DNA: TGTGCCAGCAGCCCTAGACCTACGTCCTACAATGAGCAGTTCTTC; CDR3: CASSPRPTSYNEQFF
V: TRBV5-1; size: -; D: -; J: TRBJ2-2; length: 18; DNA: TGCGCCAGCAGCTCCCGCCAGATTGACAGGATGATCACCGGGGAGCTGTTTTTT; CDR3: CASSSRQIDRMITGELFF
V: TRBV28; size: -; D: -; J: TRBJ1-2; length: 15; DNA: TGTGCCAGCAGCCCCGGGGGGTTTGGGGGCCACGGCTACACCTTC; CDR3: CASSPGGFGGHGYTF
V: TRBV10-3; size: -; D: -; J: TRBJ1-5; length: 15; DNA: TGTGCCATCAGCCCGGGGGGGCAGGGAAATCAGCCCCAGCATTTT; CDR3: CAISPGGQGNQPQHF
V: TRBV5-1; size: -; D: TRBD1; J: TRBJ1-4; length: 15; DNA: TGCGCCAGCAGGAATGGACAGGACCAAAGAGAAAAACTGTTTTTT; CDR3: CASRNGQDQREKLFF
V: TRBV4-1; size: -; D: -; J: TRBJ2-7; length: 17; DNA: TGCGCCAGCAGCCAAGATACCCTCGCGGTCCCCCCGTACGAGCAGTACTTC; CDR3: CASSQDTLAVPPYEQYF
V: TRBV28; size: -; D: -; J: TRBJ1-2; length: 15; DNA: TGTGCCAGCAGCCAGGGGACACGGACTAACTATGGCTACACCTTC; CDR3: CASSQGTRTNYGYTF
V: TRBV25-1; size: -; D: TRBD2; J: TRBJ2-7; length: 15; DNA: TGTGCCAGCAGCGCCAACCTAGCGGGAGCTGGCGAGCAGTACTTC; CDR3: CASSANLAGAGEQYF
V: TRBV6-5; size: -; D: TRBD1; J: TRBJ1-5; length: 14; DNA: TGTGCCAGCAGTAAGGGACAGACCAATCAGCCCCAGCATTTT; CDR3: CASSKGQTNQPQHF
V: TRBV2; size: -; D: TRBD2; J: TRBJ2-1; length: 15; DNA: TGTGCCAGCAGTTTTAGCGGGGCAGTCTACAATGAGCAGTTCTTC; CDR3: CASSFSGAVYNEQFF
V: TRBV18; size: few; D: -; J: TRBJ1-5; length: 13; DNA: TGTGCCAGCTCAACGTCTAGCAATCAGCCCCAGCATTTT; CDR3: CASSTSSNQPQHF
V: TRBV2; size: -; D: -; J: TRBJ1-2; length: 14; DNA: TGTGCCAGCAGTAACAAACAGGGTCCGCAGGGCTACACCTTC; CDR3: CASSNKQGPQGYTF
V: TRBV10-3; size: -; D: TRBD2; J: TRBJ2-7; length: 15; DNA: TGTGCCATCAGTGAAAGAGGCGGGAGAGGGAACGAGCAGTACTTC; CDR3: CAISERGGRGNEQYF
V: TRBV10-2; size: -; D: TRBD1; J: TRBJ2-7; length: 15; DNA: TGCGCCAGCAGGGACGGGACAGGGAGTTCCTACGAGCAGTACTTC; CDR3: CASRDGTGSSYEQYF
V: TRBV6-6; size: -; D: -; J: TRBJ2-7; length: 11; DNA: TGTGCCAGCAGGAACGCCTACGAGCAGTACTTC; CDR3: CASRNAYEQYF
V: TRBV11-2; size: -; D: TRBD1; J: TRBJ1-2; length: 15; DNA: TGTGCCAGCAGCTTAAACAGGGGGCACGGGTATGGCTACACCTTC; CDR3: CASSLNRGHGYGYTF
V: TRBV23-1; size: -; D: -; J: TRBJ1-5; length: 14; DNA: TGCGCCAGCAGTCAGACACCCAGCAATCAGCCCCAGCATTTT; CDR3: CASSQTPSNQPQHF
V: TRBV11-3; size: -; D: -; J: TRBJ2-7; length: 13; DNA: TGTGCCAGCAGCAGGCCCCCGAATTACGAGCAGTACTTC; CDR3: CASSRPPNYEQYF
V: TRBV10-3; size: -; D: -; J: TRBJ2-3; length: 14; DNA: TGTGCCATCAGTTCAGGCCTCCCGCCAGATACGCAGTATTTT; CDR3: CAISSGLPPDTQYF